This T cell receptor beta chain was sequenced during a study of blood T cell repertoires in COVID-19. Study summary: The United States, Italy and Spain supplied acute and convalescent COVID-19 samples. The analysed material was cDNA or gDNA that came from T cells, B-cell-depleted T cells, or PBMCs.

Authors' methods: Quantification of nucleated cells was approximated via reference gene primer amplification. The protocol was immunoSEQ multiplex PCR, while the TCRdb copy is restricted to in-frame clones and leaves out a portion. V and J calls and clone size are given by that table; D and trimming were obtained from the DNA. The sample holds about 100,000 clones, about 89% seen once. CDR1 is MNHNS, CDR2 SASEGT, per germline. V was pared by 3 bases and J by 6 bases, with 17 bases between. This CDR3 comprises 15 residues. The V and J genes are TRBV6-1 and TRBJ1-1; D is possibly TRBD1 (5 bases). This clonotype originated in a young woman with acute or convalescent COVID-19. Sequenced sample: peripheral blood. In DNA form, the CDR3 reads TGTGCCAGCAGTGATAAGACAGTCGGTAAGGCTGAAGCTTTCTTT. It specifies CASSDKTVGKAEAFF.